This T cell receptor beta chain was sequenced in a study of T cell responses to AZD1222 COVID-19 vaccine (dated by TCRdb to the early 2020s). Regarding the study in general: TCR sequencing was performed for 230 to 250 trial participants, of whom some 200 were given two doses of AZD1222 and around 25 were given two doses of MenACWY control vaccine. Enrollment into the trials was organized by age into subgroups of 18-55, 56-69 and 70-plus years, and those subgroups contained approximately 160, 26 and 62 TCR-sequenced participants, respectively. Broader findings and caveats from the paper: The whole spike protein was spanned by vaccine-associated CD4 TCRs, and dominant responses were seen in regions 160-218 and 743-854. Nearly half of unique spike-specific TCRs reportedly recognized epitopes outside regions mutated in the B.1.351 and B.1.1.7 variants. No day 14 peak-response samples were available, so repertoires were characterized only after the peak T cell response. Participants were mostly white British, with more females than males. The authors suggested clonal diversity may have been underestimated. Spike-specific TCR breadth and depth rose significantly after two AZD1222 doses compared with day 0 and with MenACWY recipients. The 56-69-year group was small, and its depth increase did not reach significance, likely because of low power. Conclusions about previously exposed vaccinees were limited because only six AZD1222 recipients were SARS-CoV-2 seropositive at baseline.

The CDR3 regions of human TCRbeta chains were analyzed by immunosequencing. In the original analysis: TCRs in the repertoires were compared against a reference library of SARS-CoV-2-specific TCRs that had been generated with the MIRA antigen-specificity platform. Breadth was defined as the fraction of unique TCRs that were SARS-CoV-2-associated, and depth was defined as the fraction of total T cells that were SARS-CoV-2-associated. Using the MIRA data, every spike-specific TCR was mapped to the spike region that the TCR reacted to and assigned to either a CD4 or a CD8 class. Log10-transformed breadth and depth values were compared by one-way ANOVA with Sidak's multiple comparisons tests. TCRdb stores this immuneACCESS table with in-frame sequences only. Part of the clones is absent; in the studies checked, under half of the shortfall reflects unresolved V genes, and no reason is known for the rest. V, J and clone size are those of that table, while D and trimming were read from the DNA. Across this sample there are roughly 150,000 clones, with less than 95% seen only once. The ten largest make up approximately 6.2% of the sample.

Per the publication, the time point label means: about 28 days (+/-7) after the second vaccine dose. AZD1222 recipients with second doses at about 4 weeks or about 12 weeks were pooled, because spike-specific TCR depth and breadth did not differ between schedules. Samples from vaccinated people were obtained from the UK trials COV001 and COV002, which included a single-blind randomized controlled phase 2/3 trial of AZD1222 (ChAdOx1 nCoV-19) in healthy adults. Trial participant PBMC samples were collected at day 0 and day 28 after the second dose for TCRbeta chain sequencing. Worth noting for this clone: The clone's antigen remains unknown. No much larger clonotype is one base removed from it; base qualities were not supplied.

Germline trimming amounts to 2 bases on V and 9 bases on J, with 0 as the count of junction bases outside the gene matches. The CDR3 sequence holds 13 residues, the cysteine and phenylalanine included. Kept here is only the CDR3 DNA, which spans 39 bases and is read in frame from base 1. The germline V gene (reference sequence) provides CDR1 WNHNN and CDR2 SYGVQD. The input for sequencing was peripheral blood, taken 28 days after the second AZD1222 dose. The sequence is built from TRBV10-1 and TRBJ1-6; 8 nucleotides in the junction match TRBD1. The TCR was taken from an adult who received the AZD1222 COVID-19 vaccine. This receptor has the CDR3 CASSEGQGSPLHF. The DNA reads as follows: TGCGCCAGCAGTGAGGGACAGGGTTCACCCCTCCACTTT.